The rows below give T cell receptor beta chains drawn from one sample of a study of T cell responses to AZD1222 COVID-19 vaccine. Assay: immunoSEQ multiplex PCR; the TCRdb copy retains only in-frame clones and omits some. The repertoire consists of roughly 120,000 clones, with 70% to 90% occurring once and the leading ten covering about 8.6%. Source: peripheral blood, taken on day 0 of AZD1222 vaccination. These receptors all come from an adult in good health. Each CDR3 is given with its conserved first and last residue. The D gene is left open where the match is weak. Only part of the rows carry a size: once, few, many, or a class if the clone is expanded.

>.|TRBV19|12|.|TRBJ2-1
CASRARGHEQFF
TGTGCCAGTAGGGCAAGGGGCCATGAGCAGTTCTTC
>.|TRBV11-3|14|.|TRBJ2-7
CASSFSPSVYEQYF
TGTGCCAGCAGCTTCTCCCCTAGTGTTTACGAGCAGTACTTC
>once|TRBV29-1|12|.|TRBJ2-7
CSVEPEGTEQYF
TGCAGCGTTGAACCCGAAGGGACCGAGCAGTACTTC
>.|TRBV7-8|11|.|TRBJ2-7
CASSFSYEQYF
TGTGCCAGCAGCTTCTCCTACGAGCAGTACTTC
>.|TRBV18|14|TRBD1|TRBJ2-7
CASSFRDSPYEQYF
TGTGCCAGCTCATTCCGGGACAGCCCCTACGAGCAGTACTTC
>.|TRBV29-1|13|.|TRBJ1-4
CSVSGQSNEKLFF
TGCAGCGTTTCCGGACAGTCGAATGAAAAACTGTTTTTT
>once|TRBV5-1|15|.|TRBJ2-3
CASREAGQWADTQYF
TGCGCCAGCAGGGAAGCAGGCCAGTGGGCAGATACGCAGTATTTT
>.|TRBV10-3|13|.|TRBJ1-2
CAISDPDLYGYTF
TGTGCCATCAGTGACCCAGATCTCTATGGCTACACCTTC
>.|TRBV30|13|.|TRBJ1-6
CAWSKVYNSPLHF
TGTGCCTGGAGTAAAGTATATAATTCACCCCTCCACTTT
>few|TRBV21-1|14|.|TRBJ2-7
CASSKEAGGNEQYF
TGTGCCAGCAGCAAAGAGGCGGGAGGCAACGAGCAGTACTTC
>.|TRBV6-5|15|.|TRBJ1-3
CASSGVGLSGNTIYF
TGTGCCAGCTCCGGCGTGGGGCTCTCTGGAAACACCATATATTTT
>few|TRBV3-1/TRBV3-2|14|.|TRBJ1-5
CASSQDHSVQPQHF
TGTGCCAGCAGCCAAGATCATTCGGTACAGCCCCAGCATTTT
>once|TRBV11-3|17|TRBD2|TRBJ2-1
CASTPGLAGGPYNEQFF
TGTGCCAGCACCCCGGGACTAGCGGGAGGGCCCTACAATGAGCAGTTCTTC
>.|TRBV3-1/TRBV3-2|13|.|TRBJ1-5
CASSQERGQPQHF
TGTGCCAGCAGCCAAGAGAGAGGGCAGCCCCAGCATTTT
>.|TRBV24-1|15|TRBD2|TRBJ2-7
CATSLGGSSKGEQYF
TGTGCCACCAGTCTCGGGGGGTCCTCTAAGGGCGAGCAGTACTTC
>.|TRBV7-3|16|TRBD2|TRBJ2-3
CASSSNSGRGGDTQYF
TGTGCCAGCAGCTCCAATAGCGGGAGGGGTGGAGATACGCAGTATTTT
>.|TRBV30|14|.|TRBJ2-2
CAWRLGSNTGELFF
TGTGCCTGGAGGTTGGGCAGCAACACCGGGGAGCTGTTTTTT
>.|TRBV20-1|13|.|TRBJ1-1
CSASDESNTEAFF
TGCAGTGCTAGTGACGAGTCGAACACTGAAGCTTTCTTT
>.|TRBV7-3|16|.|TRBJ2-1
CASSLNPLLGVGEQFF
TGTGCCAGCAGCTTAAACCCCCTCCTAGGAGTAGGGGAGCAGTTCTTC
>few|TRBV21-1|18|.|TRBJ2-2
CATLPGAVVAGCPGELFF
TGTGCCACCCTCCCTGGGGCAGTCGTAGCGGGGTGTCCCGGGGAGCTGTTTTTT
>few|TRBV12-3/TRBV12-4|13|TRBD1|TRBJ2-7
CASRSTGRYEQYF
TGTGCCAGCAGGTCGACAGGGCGCTACGAGCAGTACTTC
>.|TRBV30|15|.|TRBJ1-5
CAWSVGLGGNQPQHF
TGTGCCTGGAGTGTAGGTTTGGGAGGCAATCAGCCCCAGCATTTT
>.|TRBV7-9|14|.|TRBJ1-3
CASSLAGGGNTIYF
TGTGCCAGCAGCTTAGCAGGGGGTGGAAACACCATATATTTT
>.|TRBV19|14|TRBD1|TRBJ2-3
CASSTPQGADTQYF
TGTGCCAGTAGTACCCCACAGGGGGCAGATACGCAGTATTTT
>.|TRBV3-1/TRBV3-2|20|TRBD1|TRBJ1-6
CASSSRAGTGSDAYNSPLHF
TGTGCCAGCAGCTCTCGAGCCGGGACAGGGTCGGACGCCTATAATTCACCCCTCCACTTT
>.|TRBV30|14|TRBD1|TRBJ2-7
CAWGGQGGAYEQYF
TGTGCCTGGGGGGGACAGGGTGGTGCCTACGAGCAGTACTTC
>.|TRBV18|17|TRBD2|TRBJ2-1
CASSSLSGLAANNEQFF
TGTGCCAGCTCATCGTTGAGTGGACTAGCGGCGAACAATGAGCAGTTCTTC
>.|TRBV7-6|15|.|TRBJ1-5
CASSLGGGVNQPQHF
TGTGCCAGCAGCCTCGGCGGGGGTGTAAATCAGCCCCAGCATTTT
>.|TRBV9|15|TRBD2|TRBJ2-2
CASSEGLAGTGELFF
TGTGCCAGCAGCGAGGGACTAGCGGGCACCGGGGAGCTGTTTTTT
>.|TRBV5-1|13|.|TRBJ2-7
CASSLIGDSEQYF
TGCGCCAGCAGCTTGATTGGAGACTCCGAGCAGTACTTC
>.|TRBV30|13|TRBD1|TRBJ2-7
CAWNQGQGYEQYF
TGTGCCTGGAACCAAGGACAGGGCTACGAGCAGTACTTC
>.|TRBV10-3|16|TRBD2|TRBJ2-1
CAISEGSGRGVNEQFF
TGTGCCATCAGTGAGGGTAGCGGGAGAGGCGTCAATGAGCAGTTCTTC
>once|TRBV2|16|.|TRBJ2-1
CASIPGVLSDYNEQFF
TGTGCCAGCATTCCCGGGGTTCTTAGCGACTACAATGAGCAGTTCTTC
>.|TRBV6-5|12|TRBD1|TRBJ2-1
CASSRQGNEQFF
TGTGCCAGCAGTCGACAGGGCAATGAGCAGTTCTTC
>.|TRBV18|13|TRBD2|TRBJ2-3
CASSLRAGETQYF
TGTGCCAGCTCATTACGAGCGGGAGAGACGCAGTATTTT
>.|TRBV14|13|TRBD1|TRBJ1-1
CASSPTGATEAFF
TGTGCCAGCAGCCCTACAGGGGCCACTGAAGCTTTCTTT
>once|TRBV6-5|16|.|TRBJ1-1
CASSYLSGTRGTEAFF
TGTGCCAGCAGTTACCTCTCGGGGACCCGGGGCACTGAAGCTTTCTTT
>.|TRBV6-6|12|.|TRBJ2-2
CASTVGSGELFF
TGTGCCAGCACCGTGGGGTCCGGGGAGCTGTTTTTT
>.|TRBV10-3|13|.|TRBJ2-7
CAIRGTSTYEQYF
TGTGCCATCAGGGGGACTTCCACCTACGAGCAGTACTTC
>.|TRBV19|13|.|TRBJ1-5
CASSYEGRQPQHF
TGTGCCAGTAGTTATGAGGGTAGGCAGCCCCAGCATTTT
>.|TRBV7-2|13|.|TRBJ2-2
CASSLAATGELFF
TGTGCCAGCAGCTTAGCGGCTACCGGGGAGCTGTTTTTT
>few|TRBV9|15|TRBD2|TRBJ2-7
CASSQSGTSGTEQYF
TGTGCCAGCAGTCAATCCGGGACTAGCGGAACTGAGCAGTACTTC
>.|TRBV4-2|15|.|TRBJ2-7
CASSQDTGTIYEQYF
TGTGCCAGCAGCCAAGATACTGGAACAATATACGAGCAGTACTTC
>few|TRBV21-1|16|.|TRBJ2-1
CASSKGSERHYNEQFF
TGTGCCAGCAGCAAAGGGAGCGAGCGCCACTACAATGAGCAGTTCTTC
>few|TRBV11-2|15|.|TRBJ1-3
CASSFQKGAGNTIYF
TGTGCCAGCAGCTTTCAGAAAGGGGCTGGAAACACCATATATTTT
>.|TRBV6-6|14|.|TRBJ2-7
CASSYSLASYEQYF
TGTGCCAGCAGTTACTCGTTGGCCTCCTACGAGCAGTACTTC
>.|TRBV10-3|15|TRBD2|TRBJ2-1
CAIASAGVGYNEQFF
TGTGCCATCGCTAGCGCGGGAGTCGGGTACAATGAGCAGTTCTTC
>.|TRBV30|15|.|TRBJ1-6
CAWSVAGTHNSPLHF
TGTGCCTGGAGTGTCGCCGGGACTCATAATTCACCCCTCCACTTT
>.|TRBV5-1|17|.|TRBJ1-1
CASSLWLNGGQNTEAFF
TGCGCCAGCAGCTTATGGCTGAACGGGGGTCAAAACACTGAAGCTTTCTTT